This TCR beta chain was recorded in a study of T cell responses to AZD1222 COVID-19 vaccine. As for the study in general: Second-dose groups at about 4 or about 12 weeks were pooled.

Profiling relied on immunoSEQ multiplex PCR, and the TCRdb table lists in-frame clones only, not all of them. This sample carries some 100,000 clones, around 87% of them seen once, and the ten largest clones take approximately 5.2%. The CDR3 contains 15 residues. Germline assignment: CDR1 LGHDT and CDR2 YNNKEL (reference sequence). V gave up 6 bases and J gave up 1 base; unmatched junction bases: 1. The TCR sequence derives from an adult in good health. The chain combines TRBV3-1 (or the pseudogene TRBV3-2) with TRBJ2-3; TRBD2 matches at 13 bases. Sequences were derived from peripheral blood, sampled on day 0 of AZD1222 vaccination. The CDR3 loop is CASSGTSGGTDTQYF. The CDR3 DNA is TGTGCCAGCAGTGGGACTAGCGGGGGCACAGATACGCAGTATTTT.